The 18 T cell receptor beta chains below all came from one sample that was sequenced in a study of cytomegalovirus exposure and HLA in healthy donors. The PCR employed 60 Vbeta primers together with 13 Jbeta primers. Only in-frame clones appear in the TCRdb table, and some are missing; sequencing was by immunoSEQ multiplex PCR. This table has about 190,000 clones, 85% to 90% appearing once. Sequences were obtained from PBMCs. Source of these receptors: a man aged 30 to 45 in good health and CMV-seronegative.

This clone was found once. V is TRBV10-3 and J is TRBJ1-1, with D possibly being TRBD1 (6 bases). The CDR3 covers 14 residues. CDR1 ENHRY and CDR2 SYGVKD come from the germline V gene. V lost 2 bases, J lost 10 bases, and 17 bases lay in between. CDR3 in amino acids: CAISEGAPGVGAFF. The CDR3 bases are TGTGCCATCAGTGAGGGGGCCCCAGGGGTAGGAGCTTTCTTT.

The V gene is TRBV6-5, the J gene TRBJ2-7; a weak D match, TRBD1 (5 bases). The length of the CDR3 is 15 residues. The V end was cut by 0 bases, the J end by 3 bases, with 12 bases between. CDR1 is MNHEY, CDR2 SVGAGI, per germline. Here the CDR3 DNA reads TGTGCCAGCAGTTACTCCCAGGGCCCCCTCTACGAGCAGTACTTC. Translated, it gives CASSYSQGPLYEQYF.

This clone occurred once. The rearrangement joins TRBV28 to TRBJ1-1; a weak D match, TRBD1 (6 bases). The CDR3 extends over 12 amino acids. Germline V gene data show CDR1 as MDHEN and CDR2 as SYDVKM. V lost 3 bases, J lost 9 bases, and 11 bases lay in between. CDR3 sequence reads: CASSFSRDKAFF. The DNA for the CDR3 is TGTGCCAGCAGTTTTTCCAGGGACAAAGCTTTCTTT. The whole variable domain, remainder taken from reference TRBV28 and TRBJ1-1, is DVKVTQSSRYLVKRTGEKVFLECVQDMDHENMFWYRQDPGLGLRLIYFSYDVKMKEKGDIPEGYSVSREKKERFSLILESASTNQTSMYLCASSFSRDKAFFGQGTRLTVV.

This clone was found a few times. V usage is TRBV11-2 and J usage is TRBJ2-5; the D is unclear. Germline assignment: CDR1 SGHAT and CDR2 FQNNGV. This CDR3 has 14 amino acids. Between the trimmed V and J ends, which lost 0 bases and 2 bases, there was a span of 7 bases. The CDR3 DNA follows: TGTGCCAGCAGCTTAGAGTACAGACAAGAGACCCAGTACTTC. Residues: CASSLEYRQETQYF.

The J gene is TRBJ2-3, the V gene TRBV7-9, with a possible D match to TRBD2 (6 bases). The CDR3 runs 14 residues. Trimming took off 2 bases at V and 1 base at J, with 7 bases between the two ends. CDR1 SEHNR and CDR2 FQNEAQ come from the germline V gene (reference sequence). The DNA of the CDR3 is TGTGCCAGCAGCTTATGGGGGGGCACAGATACGCAGTATTTT. Residues: CASSLWGGTDTQYF.

This chain connects TRBV6-1 to TRBJ2-7, with 10 nucleotides matching TRBD1. This CDR3 spans 15 amino acids. Germline V gene data show CDR1 as MNHNS and CDR2 as SASEGT. V gave up 4 bases and J gave up 1 base; unmatched junction bases: 4. The CDR3 coding sequence is TGTGCCAGCAGTGCCAGACAGGGGGCTTCCTACGAGCAGTACTTC. As protein: CASSARQGASYEQYF.

This CDR3 reads CASNPGQGGYTF. CDR3 bases: TGTGCCAGCAACCCGGGACAGGGGGGCTACACCTTC. This chain joins TRBV7-2 and TRBJ1-2; 10 nucleotides line up with TRBD1. This CDR3 contains 12 residues. Germline V lookup: CDR1 SGHTA, CDR2 FQGNSA. The trim removed 7 bases at V and 8 bases at J, leaving 4 bases unmatched.

The chain joins TRBV19 to TRBJ2-6; D not certain. Germline values: CDR1 LNHDA, CDR2 SQIVND (reference sequence). Trimming took 5 bases from V and 0 from J, leaving 8 bases between them. This CDR3 comprises 15 residues. The CDR3 nucleotides read TGTGCCAGTAGTGATGGAGCCTCTGGGGCCAACGTCCTGACTTTC. It codes for CASSDGASGANVLTF.

This clone was seen once. The V gene is TRBV28, the J gene TRBJ1-6; weak D call: TRBD1 (6 bases). The V end was cut by 3 bases, the J end by 1 base, with 13 bases between. The CDR3 has 17 amino acids. The germline CDR1 and CDR2 sequences are MDHEN and SYDVKM. The DNA of the CDR3 is TGTGCCAGCAGTTTTAGGCAGGGGACATCCTATAATTCACCCCTCCACTTT. Protein: CASSFRQGTSYNSPLHF. Filled out from reference TRBV28 and TRBJ1-6, the complete variable domain reads DVKVTQSSRYLVKRTGEKVFLECVQDMDHENMFWYRQDPGLGLRLIYFSYDVKMKEKGDIPEGYSVSREKKERFSLILESASTNQTSMYLCASSFRQGTSYNSPLHFGNGTRLTVT.

The chain has TRBV27 and TRBJ2-5, with TRBD2 matching over 7 bases. The CDR3 loop spans 15 amino acids. V trimming: 2 bases; J trimming: 4 bases; junction bases outside the gene matches: 7. Germline-derived CDR1 and CDR2 are MNHEY and SMNVEV (reference sequence). The CDR3 nucleotides read TGTGCCAGCAGTTTACTAGCGGCTGTGGGAGAGACCCAGTACTTC. It specifies CASSLLAAVGETQYF.

This sequence joins TRBV5-1 and TRBJ2-5; 7 positions match TRBD1. This CDR3 spans 13 amino acids. After removal of 2 bases from V and 5 bases from J, the junction contained 3 bases not matched to a gene. Germline CDR1 is SGHRS and CDR2 is YFSETQ. This CDR3 reads CASSLQGWETQYF. Written as DNA, the CDR3 is TGCGCCAGCAGCTTACAGGGGTGGGAGACCCAGTACTTC.

The chain couples TRBV5-4 to TRBJ2-5; 10 bases line up with TRBD2. The V and J ends lost 6 bases and 2 bases, in that order; junction bases with no gene match: 13. CDR1 SGHNT and CDR2 YYREEE come from the germline V gene (reference sequence). The CDR3 spans 17 residues. The CDR3 DNA reads as TGTGCCAGCACCAGCGGGGGGGCCAGGGGTAGGCAAGAGACCCAGTACTTC. Residues: CASTSGGARGRQETQYF.

This chain joins TRBV6-4 and TRBJ1-6, with D perhaps matching TRBD1 (5 bases). The germline V and J ends were trimmed by 6 bases and 7 bases, with 10 bases remaining between them. Looked up from germline, CDR1 is MRHNA and CDR2 is SNTAGT. CDR3 length equals 13 residues. CDR3 sequence reads: CASRQDLNSPLHF. The DNA of the CDR3 is TGTGCCAGCAGACAGGATTTAAATTCACCCCTCCACTTT.

A note on this clone: In this CDR3 the conserved last residue, phenylalanine or tryptophan, is missing, so a read error is likely. The chain joins TRBV28 to TRBJ1-5; D ambiguous. Germline CDR1 and CDR2: MDHEN and SYDVKM. This CDR3 is built from 14 residues. V was pared by 5 bases and J by 4 bases, with 12 bases between. CDR3 sequence (DNA): TGTGCCAGCAGTCTCCTGGACGGGAATCAGCCCCAGCATCTT. Translated, it gives CASSLLDGNQPQHL.

This rearrangement joins TRBV7-9 to TRBJ1-1; 7 nucleotides match TRBD1. Trimming took 4 bases from V and 9 from J; bases not matched to a gene: 5. Per the germline V gene, CDR1 is SEHNR and CDR2 is FQNEAQ (reference sequence). The CDR3 has 12 amino acids. CDR3 in DNA: TGTGCCAGCAGCTCCACAGGGGACCAAGCTTTCTTT. The encoded protein is CASSSTGDQAFF. The entire variable domain, with the rest obtained from reference TRBV7-9 and TRBJ1-1, is as follows: DTGVSQNPRHKITKRGQNVTFRCDPISEHNRLYWYRQTLGQGPEFLTYFQNEAQLEKSRLLSDRFSAERPKGSFSTLEIQRTEQGDSAMYLCASSSTGDQAFFGQGTRLTVV.

The CDR3 coding sequence is TGCGCCAGCAGCCAAGGGGTAGCGGGAGTACAAGAGACCCAGTACTTC. Protein product: CASSQGVAGVQETQYF. The rearrangement uses TRBV4-1 and TRBJ2-5, with 9 bases aligning to TRBD2. Germline V gives CDR1 MGHRA, CDR2 YSYEKL. V dropped 1 base and J dropped 2; count of bases not matched to a gene: 5. The CDR3 is 16 residues long.

This clone showed up just a few times. The rearrangement joins TRBV11-2 to TRBJ1-4, with D possibly matching TRBD1 (5 bases). Trimming stripped 5 bases from V and 0 bases from J, with 13 bases between. The CDR3 spans 16 residues. CDR1 SGHAT and CDR2 FQNNGV come from the germline V gene. CDR3 residues: CASSRGTVSTNEKLFF. The CDR3 DNA follows: TGTGCCAGCAGCCGCGGGACGGTATCAACTAATGAAAAACTGTTTTTT.

The chain combines TRBV19 with TRBJ1-5; tentatively, D is TRBD1 (6 bases). The V and J ends lost 5 bases and 2 bases respectively, with 10 bases between them. In germline, CDR1 is LNHDA, CDR2 SQIVND (reference sequence). CDR3 length equals 14 residues. The CDR3 protein is CASSWGLGNQPQHF. As DNA, the CDR3 is TGTGCCAGTAGTTGGGGGCTAGGCAATCAGCCCCAGCATTTT.